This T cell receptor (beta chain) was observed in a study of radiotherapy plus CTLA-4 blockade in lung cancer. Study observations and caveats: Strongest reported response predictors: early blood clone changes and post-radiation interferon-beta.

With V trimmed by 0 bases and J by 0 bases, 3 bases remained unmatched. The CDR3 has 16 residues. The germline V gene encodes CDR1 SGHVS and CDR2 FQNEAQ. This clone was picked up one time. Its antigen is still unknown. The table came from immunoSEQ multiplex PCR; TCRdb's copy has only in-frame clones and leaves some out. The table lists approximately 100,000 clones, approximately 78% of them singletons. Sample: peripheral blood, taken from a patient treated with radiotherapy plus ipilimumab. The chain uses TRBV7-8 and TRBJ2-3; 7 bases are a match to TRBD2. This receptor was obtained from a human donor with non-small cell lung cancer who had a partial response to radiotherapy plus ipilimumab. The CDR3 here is CASSLALAVSTDTQYF. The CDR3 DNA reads TGTGCCAGCAGCTTAGCGCTAGCGGTTAGCACAGATACGCAGTATTTT.